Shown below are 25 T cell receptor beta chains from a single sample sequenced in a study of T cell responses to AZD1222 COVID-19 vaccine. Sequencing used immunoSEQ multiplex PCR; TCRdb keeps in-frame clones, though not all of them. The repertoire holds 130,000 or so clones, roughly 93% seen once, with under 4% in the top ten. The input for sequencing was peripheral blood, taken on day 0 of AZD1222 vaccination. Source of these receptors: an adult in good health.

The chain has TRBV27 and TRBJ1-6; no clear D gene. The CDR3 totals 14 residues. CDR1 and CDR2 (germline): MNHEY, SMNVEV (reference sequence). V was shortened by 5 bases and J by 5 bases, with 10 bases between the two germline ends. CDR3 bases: TGTGCCAGCAGTCCGCTACATAATAATTCACCCCTCCACTTT. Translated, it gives CASSPLHNNSPLHF.

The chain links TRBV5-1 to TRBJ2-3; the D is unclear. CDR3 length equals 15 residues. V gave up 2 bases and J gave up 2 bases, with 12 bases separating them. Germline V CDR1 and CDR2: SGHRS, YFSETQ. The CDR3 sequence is CASSFLQSNTDTQYF. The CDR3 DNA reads TGCGCCAGCAGCTTTTTGCAGAGCAACACAGATACGCAGTATTTT.

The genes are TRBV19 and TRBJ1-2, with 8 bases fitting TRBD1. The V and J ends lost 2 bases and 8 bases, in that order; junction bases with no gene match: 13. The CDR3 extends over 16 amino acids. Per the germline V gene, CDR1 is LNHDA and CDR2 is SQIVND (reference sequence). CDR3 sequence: CASSISLIAQGVGYTF. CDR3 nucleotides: TGTGCCAGTAGTATATCTCTCATAGCACAGGGGGTCGGCTACACCTTC.

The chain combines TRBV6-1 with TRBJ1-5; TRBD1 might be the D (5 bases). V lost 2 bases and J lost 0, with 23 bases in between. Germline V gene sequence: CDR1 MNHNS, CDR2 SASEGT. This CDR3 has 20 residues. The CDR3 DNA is TGTGCCAGCAGTGAAAGAGGCAGGGATAATACAAGGAATAGCAATCAGCCCCAGCATTTT. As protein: CASSERGRDNTRNSNQPQHF.

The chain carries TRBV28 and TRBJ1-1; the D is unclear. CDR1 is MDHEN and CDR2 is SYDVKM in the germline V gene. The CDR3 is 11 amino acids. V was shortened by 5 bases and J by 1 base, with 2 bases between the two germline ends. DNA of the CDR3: TGTGCCAGCAGTCAGAACACTGAAGCTTTCTTT. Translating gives CASSQNTEAFF. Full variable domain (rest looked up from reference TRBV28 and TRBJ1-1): DVKVTQSSRYLVKRTGEKVFLECVQDMDHENMFWYRQDPGLGLRLIYFSYDVKMKEKGDIPEGYSVSREKKERFSLILESASTNQTSMYLCASSQNTEAFFGQGTRLTVV.

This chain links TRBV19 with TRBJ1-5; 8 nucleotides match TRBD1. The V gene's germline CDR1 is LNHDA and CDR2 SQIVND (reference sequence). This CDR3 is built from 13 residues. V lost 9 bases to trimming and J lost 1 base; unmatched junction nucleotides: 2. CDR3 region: CASRQGSNQPQHF. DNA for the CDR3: TGTGCCAGCCGACAGGGGAGCAATCAGCCCCAGCATTTT.

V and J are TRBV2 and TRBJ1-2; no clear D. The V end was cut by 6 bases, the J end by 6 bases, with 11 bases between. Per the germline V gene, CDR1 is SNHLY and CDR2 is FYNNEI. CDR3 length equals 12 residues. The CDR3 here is CASRLYQDGYTF. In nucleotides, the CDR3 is TGTGCCAGCAGGTTATACCAAGATGGCTACACCTTC.

The CDR3 region has the DNA TGTGCCAGCAGTATACACAGGGAACCGAACACTGAAGCTTTCTTT. It codes for CASSIHREPNTEAFF. The chain recombines TRBV25-1 with TRBJ1-1, with a possible D match to TRBD1 (6 bases). CDR3 size: 15 residues. CDR1 is MGHDK and CDR2 is SYGVNS in the germline V gene. V lost 5 bases and J 1 base, leaving 14 bases between the germline ends.

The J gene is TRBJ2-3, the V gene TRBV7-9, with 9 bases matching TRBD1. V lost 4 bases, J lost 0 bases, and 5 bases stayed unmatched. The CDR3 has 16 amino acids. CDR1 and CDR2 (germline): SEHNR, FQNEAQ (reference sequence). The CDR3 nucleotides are TGTGCCAGCAGCTCGACGGGACAGGGTAGCACAGATACGCAGTATTTT. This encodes CASSSTGQGSTDTQYF.

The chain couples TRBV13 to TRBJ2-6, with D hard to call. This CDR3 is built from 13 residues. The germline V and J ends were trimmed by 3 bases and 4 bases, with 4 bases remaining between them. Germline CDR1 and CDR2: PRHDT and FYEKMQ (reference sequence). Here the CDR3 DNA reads TGTGCCAGCAGCTTCGGAGGGGCCAACGTCCTGACTTTC. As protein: CASSFGGANVLTF.

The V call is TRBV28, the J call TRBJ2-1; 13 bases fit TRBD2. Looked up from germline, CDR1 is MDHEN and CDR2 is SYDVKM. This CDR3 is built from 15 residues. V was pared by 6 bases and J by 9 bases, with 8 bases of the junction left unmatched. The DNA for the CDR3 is TGTGCCAGCAGAACGACTAGCGGGGGGAGGGGTGAGCAGTTCTTC. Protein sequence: CASRTTSGGRGEQFF.

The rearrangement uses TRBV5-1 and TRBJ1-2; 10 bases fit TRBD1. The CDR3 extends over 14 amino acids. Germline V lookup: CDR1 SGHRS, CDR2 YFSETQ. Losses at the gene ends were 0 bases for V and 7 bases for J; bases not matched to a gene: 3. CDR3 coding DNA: TGCGCCAGCAGCTTGGGGGACAGGGGATTTGGCTACACCTTC. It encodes CASSLGDRGFGYTF.

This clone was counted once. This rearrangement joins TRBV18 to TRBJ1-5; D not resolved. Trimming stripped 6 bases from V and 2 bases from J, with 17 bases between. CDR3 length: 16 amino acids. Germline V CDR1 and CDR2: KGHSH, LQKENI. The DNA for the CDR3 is TGTGCCAGCTCCCCAACCGGGTTGTACGGCAATCAGCCCCAGCATTTT. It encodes CASSPTGLYGNQPQHF.

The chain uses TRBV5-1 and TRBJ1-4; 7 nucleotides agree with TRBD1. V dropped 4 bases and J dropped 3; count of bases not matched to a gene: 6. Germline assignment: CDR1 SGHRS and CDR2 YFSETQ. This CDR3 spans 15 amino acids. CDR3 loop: CASSNRQGSNEKLFF. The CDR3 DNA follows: TGCGCCAGCAGCAACAGACAGGGTTCTAATGAAAAACTGTTTTTT. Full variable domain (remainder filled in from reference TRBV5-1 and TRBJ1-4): KAGVTQTPRYLIKTRGQQVTLSCSPISGHRSVSWYQQTPGQGLQFLFEYFSETQRNKGNFPGRFSGRQFSNSRSEMNVSTLELGDSALYLCASSNRQGSNEKLFFGSGTQLSVL.

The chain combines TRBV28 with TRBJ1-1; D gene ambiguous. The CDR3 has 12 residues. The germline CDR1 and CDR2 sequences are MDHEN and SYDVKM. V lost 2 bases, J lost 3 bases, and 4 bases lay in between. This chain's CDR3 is CASSLMDTEAFF. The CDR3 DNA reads TGTGCCAGCAGTTTAATGGACACTGAAGCTTTCTTT.

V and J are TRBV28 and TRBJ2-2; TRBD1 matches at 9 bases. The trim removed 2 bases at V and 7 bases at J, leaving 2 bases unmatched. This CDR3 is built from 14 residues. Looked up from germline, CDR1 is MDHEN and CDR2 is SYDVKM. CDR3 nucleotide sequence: TGTGCCAGCAGTTTAGACAGGGGGTTCGGGGAGCTGTTTTTT. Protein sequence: CASSLDRGFGELFF.

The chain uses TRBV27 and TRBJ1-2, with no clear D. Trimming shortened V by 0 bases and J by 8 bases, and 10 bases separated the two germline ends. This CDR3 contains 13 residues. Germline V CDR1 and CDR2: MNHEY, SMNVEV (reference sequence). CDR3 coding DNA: TGTGCCAGCAGTTTATCGCCCGACCTGGGCTACACCTTC. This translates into CASSLSPDLGYTF.

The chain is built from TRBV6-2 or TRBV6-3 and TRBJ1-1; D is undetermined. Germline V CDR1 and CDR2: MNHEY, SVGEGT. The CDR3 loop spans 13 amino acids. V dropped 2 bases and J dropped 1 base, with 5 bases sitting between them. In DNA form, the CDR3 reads TGTGCCAGCAGTTACAGACAGAACACTGAAGCTTTCTTT. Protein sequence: CASSYRQNTEAFF.

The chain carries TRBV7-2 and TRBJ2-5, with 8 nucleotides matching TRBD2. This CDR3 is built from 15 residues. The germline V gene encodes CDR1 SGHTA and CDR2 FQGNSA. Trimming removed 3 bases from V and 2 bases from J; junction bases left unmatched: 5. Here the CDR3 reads CASSFSGTDQETQYF. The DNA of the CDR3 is TGTGCCAGCAGCTTTAGCGGGACGGATCAAGAGACCCAGTACTTC.

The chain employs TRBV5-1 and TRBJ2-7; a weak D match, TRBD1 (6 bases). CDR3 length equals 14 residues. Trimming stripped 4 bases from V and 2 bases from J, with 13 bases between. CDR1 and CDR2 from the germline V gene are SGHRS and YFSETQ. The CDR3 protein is CASSPPQGPYEQYF. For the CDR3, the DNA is TGCGCCAGCAGCCCCCCACAGGGCCCCTACGAGCAGTACTTC.

The CDR3 DNA is TGTGCCAGCAGTGAAGAGGTACCCGGGACAGACTCAACTAATGAAAAACTGTTTTTT. Protein: CASSEEVPGTDSTNEKLFF. J is TRBJ1-4 and V is TRBV6-1; 7 positions agree with TRBD1. V shed 1 base and J 0 bases; nucleotides not matched to a gene: 11. The germline CDR1 and CDR2 sequences are MNHNS and SASEGT. The CDR3 spans 19 residues.

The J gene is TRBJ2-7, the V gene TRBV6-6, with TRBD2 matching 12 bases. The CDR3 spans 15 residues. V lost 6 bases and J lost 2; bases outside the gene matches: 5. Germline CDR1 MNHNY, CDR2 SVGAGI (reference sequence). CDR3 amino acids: CASRNRLAGAYEQYF. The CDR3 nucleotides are TGTGCCAGCAGAAACCGACTAGCGGGGGCCTACGAGCAGTACTTC.

The CDR3 DNA sequence: TGCAGCGTTGACTTAGGACAGGGCCCGGGGGAGCAGTTCTTC. This gives the protein CSVDLGQGPGEQFF. The chain uses TRBV29-1 and TRBJ2-1, with TRBD1 identical over 8 bases. CDR1 is SQVTM, CDR2 ANQGSEA, per germline. J was trimmed by 10 bases and V by 3 bases; bases with no gene match: 11. The CDR3 spans 14 residues.

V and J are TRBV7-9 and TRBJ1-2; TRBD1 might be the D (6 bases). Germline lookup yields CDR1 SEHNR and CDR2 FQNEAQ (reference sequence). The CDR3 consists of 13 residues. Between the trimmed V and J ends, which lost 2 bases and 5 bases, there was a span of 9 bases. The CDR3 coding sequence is TGTGCCAGCAGCTTATACGGGACATATGGCTACACCTTC. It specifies CASSLYGTYGYTF.

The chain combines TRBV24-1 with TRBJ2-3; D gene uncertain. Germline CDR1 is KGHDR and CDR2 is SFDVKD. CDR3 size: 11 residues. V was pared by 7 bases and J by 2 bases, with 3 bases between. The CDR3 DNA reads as TGTGCCACCAGCTACACAGATACGCAGTATTTT. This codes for CATSYTDTQYF.